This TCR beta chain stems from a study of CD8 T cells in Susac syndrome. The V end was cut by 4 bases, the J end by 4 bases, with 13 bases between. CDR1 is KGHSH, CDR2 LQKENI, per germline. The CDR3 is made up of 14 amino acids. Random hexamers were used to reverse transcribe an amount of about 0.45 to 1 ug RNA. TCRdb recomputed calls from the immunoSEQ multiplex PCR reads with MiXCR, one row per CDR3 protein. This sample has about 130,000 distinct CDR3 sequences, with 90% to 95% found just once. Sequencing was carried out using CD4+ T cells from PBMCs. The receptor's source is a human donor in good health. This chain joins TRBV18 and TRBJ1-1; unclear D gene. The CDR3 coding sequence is TGTGCCAGCTCACTAGACGGGGTGTTCACTGAAGCTTTCTTT. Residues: CASSLDGVFTEAFF.